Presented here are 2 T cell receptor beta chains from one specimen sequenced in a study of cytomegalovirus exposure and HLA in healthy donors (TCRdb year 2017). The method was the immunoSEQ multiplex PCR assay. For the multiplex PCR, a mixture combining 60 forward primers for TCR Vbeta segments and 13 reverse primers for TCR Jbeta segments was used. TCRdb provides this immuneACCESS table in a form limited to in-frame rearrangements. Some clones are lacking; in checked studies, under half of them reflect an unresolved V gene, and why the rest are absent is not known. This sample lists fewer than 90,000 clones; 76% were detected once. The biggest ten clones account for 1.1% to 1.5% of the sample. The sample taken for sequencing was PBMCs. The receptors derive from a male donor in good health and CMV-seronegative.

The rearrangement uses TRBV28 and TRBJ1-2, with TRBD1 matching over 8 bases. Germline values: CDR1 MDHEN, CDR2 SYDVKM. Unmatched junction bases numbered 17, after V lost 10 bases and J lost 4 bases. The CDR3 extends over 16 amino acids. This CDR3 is CAISPEGQGIGYGYTF. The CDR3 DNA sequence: TGTGCCATCTCACCGGAAGGACAGGGAATAGGCTATGGCTACACCTTC.

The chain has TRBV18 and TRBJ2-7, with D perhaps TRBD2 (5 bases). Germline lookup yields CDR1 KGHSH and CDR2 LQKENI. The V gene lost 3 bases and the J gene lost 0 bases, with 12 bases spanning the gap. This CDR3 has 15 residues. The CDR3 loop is CASSPTTLSSYEQYF. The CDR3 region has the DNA TGTGCCAGCTCACCGACTACCTTGAGCTCCTACGAGCAGTACTTC.